Listed here are 16 T cell receptor beta chains from one sample, sequenced in a study of TIL therapy for anti-PD-1-resistant metastatic lung cancer. The libraries were made with immunoSEQ v3. Method: immunoSEQ multiplex PCR; TCRdb's copy keeps in-frame clones and lacks some. The sample comprises roughly 92,000 clones, less than 70% of which are singletons, and approximately 11% rests with the top ten. Documented time point: pre-treatment sample, taken before nivolumab and TIL therapy. Tumor tissue came from excised metastases, mostly pleural nodules or supraclavicular lymph nodes. Material: tumor tissue, obtained at baseline. Receptor source: a person between 25 and 80 years old with non-small cell lung cancer.

The chain couples TRBV6-4 to TRBJ2-1; no definite D call. V was shortened by 4 bases and J by 4 bases, with 17 bases between the two germline ends. CDR1 and CDR2 (germline): MRHNA, SNTAGT. The CDR3 covers 16 residues. For the CDR3, the DNA is TGTGCCAGCAGTGCCCGGTCGACCTCAAATTACAATGAGCAGTTCTTC. This encodes CASSARSTSNYNEQFF.

The gene calls are TRBV19 and TRBJ2-2; D gene unclear. V was cut by 3 bases and J by 0 bases, with 11 bases left in between. CDR3 length equals 16 residues. The germline V gene has CDR1 LNHDA and CDR2 SQIVND (reference sequence). CDR3: CASSIRGRSNTGELFF. As DNA, the CDR3 is TGTGCCAGTAGTATTAGAGGCAGATCGAACACCGGGGAGCTGTTTTTT.

The chain has TRBV4-3 and TRBJ1-4; 7 bases map to TRBD1. The V gene's germline CDR1 is LGHNA and CDR2 YSLEER. Trimming cost V 1 base and J 7 bases; bases outside gene matches: 9. CDR3 size: 16 residues. The CDR3 bases are TGCGCCAGCAGCCAAGTGGGAGGGACAGCGGGTGAAAAACTGTTTTTT. Its protein product is CASSQVGGTAGEKLFF.

The CDR3 coding sequence is TGCGCCAGCAGCCAAGTAAGGGAAAGGGCTGAAGCTTTCTTT. This sequence encodes CASSQVRERAEAFF. This chain connects TRBV4-3 to TRBJ1-1; no definite D call. The V end lost 1 base, the J end lost 6 bases, and 12 bases lay between the germline ends. The CDR3 runs to 14 residues. CDR1 LGHNA and CDR2 YSLEER come from the germline V gene.

This chain links TRBV27 with TRBJ1-6; D uncertain. Trimming cost V 2 bases and J 0 bases, with 11 bases left between them. Looked up from germline, CDR1 is MNHEY and CDR2 is SMNVEV (reference sequence). CDR3 length: 17 residues. CDR3: CASSLGSRGSYNSPLHF. As DNA, the CDR3 is TGTGCCAGCAGTTTAGGGTCTCGGGGCTCCTATAATTCACCCCTCCACTTT.

The V and J genes are TRBV5-1 and TRBJ1-1, with 10 bases identical to TRBD1. This CDR3 has 17 amino acids. Germline lookup yields CDR1 SGHRS and CDR2 YFSETQ. Trimming took 3 bases from V and 0 from J; bases not matched to a gene: 8. CDR3 bases: TGCGCCAGCAGCTGGGCAGGGACAGGGGCGTTGAACACTGAAGCTTTCTTT. Translating gives CASSWAGTGALNTEAFF.

This clone was counted many times. The chain combines TRBV11-3 with TRBJ1-1; TRBD1 might be the D (5 bases). The V gene lost 4 bases and the J gene lost 10 bases, with 13 bases spanning the gap. The CDR3 spans 12 residues. The V gene's germline CDR1 is SGHNT and CDR2 YENEEA. DNA for the CDR3: TGTGCCAGCAGCTCCTGGGGGGGGAGAGCTTTCTTT. This sequence encodes CASSSWGGRAFF.

This clone was detected a few times. The rearrangement links TRBV5-6 to TRBJ2-1, with 9 bases that match TRBD1. J was trimmed by 4 bases and V by 2 bases; bases with no gene match: 1. CDR3 length: 14 amino acids. Germline V CDR1 and CDR2: SGHDT, YYEEEE. In DNA form, the CDR3 reads TGTGCCAGCAGCTTTGGGACAGGGTACAATGAGCAGTTCTTC. Its protein product is CASSFGTGYNEQFF.

V gene TRBV7-9 combines with J gene TRBJ2-7; 10 nucleotides align to TRBD1. The CDR3 length is 15 residues. V dropped 6 bases and J dropped 2; count of bases not matched to a gene: 7. Germline V lookup: CDR1 SEHNR, CDR2 FQNEAQ (reference sequence). CDR3 in DNA: TGTGCCAGCAGTTCCCTCGGGACAGGGGCCTACGAGCAGTACTTC. It is translated as CASSSLGTGAYEQYF.

This clone was counted only a few times. The V gene is TRBV19, the J gene TRBJ2-6, with D perhaps TRBD1 or TRBD2 (5 bases each). The CDR3 covers 15 residues. V dropped 7 bases and J dropped 4 bases, with 14 bases sitting between them. Germline values: CDR1 LNHDA, CDR2 SQIVND (reference sequence). The CDR3 nucleotides are TGTGCCAGTAATTCACCCGGGACCGGGGCCAACGTCCTGACTTTC. It is translated as CASNSPGTGANVLTF.

This clone was recorded only once. The chain combines TRBV27 with TRBJ1-6; perhaps TRBD1 as D (5 bases). Trimming shortened V by 3 bases and J by 9 bases, and 12 bases separated the two germline ends. The length of the CDR3 is 14 residues. CDR1 and CDR2 (germline): MNHEY, SMNVEV (reference sequence). CDR3 sequence: CASSFLRQFSPLHF. The CDR3 coding sequence is TGTGCCAGCAGTTTTTTGAGACAGTTTTCACCCCTCCACTTT.

This chain uses TRBV6-4 with TRBJ2-3; D is uncertain. Germline CDR1 and CDR2: MRHNA and SNTAGT. CDR3 length equals 11 residues. V was shortened by 10 bases and J by 2 bases, with 7 bases between the two germline ends. In DNA form, the CDR3 reads TGTGCCATCCTTTCCACAGATACGCAGTATTTT. Translation: CAILSTDTQYF.

This clone showed up just a few times. The rearrangement links TRBV4-2 to TRBJ2-2, with D unresolved. This CDR3 spans 15 amino acids. CDR1 is LGHNA, CDR2 YNFKEQ, per germline. Between the trimmed V and J ends, which lost 0 bases and 0 bases, there was a span of 5 bases. The CDR3 reads CASSQDGTNTGELFF. The CDR3 DNA sequence: TGTGCCAGCAGCCAAGATGGAACGAACACCGGGGAGCTGTTTTTT.

V usage is TRBV19 and J usage is TRBJ2-1, with TRBD2 matching over 12 bases. Germline trimming cut 5 bases from V and 7 bases from J; bases unmatched to any gene: 6. CDR3 length: 15 residues. The germline gives CDR1 LNHDA, CDR2 SQIVND (reference sequence). The CDR3 loop reads CASSLLAGGRNEQFF. CDR3 sequence (DNA): TGTGCCAGTAGTCTCCTAGCGGGAGGGAGGAATGAGCAGTTCTTC.

The gene calls are TRBV6-5 and TRBJ1-3, with D hard to call. Deletions cut 4 bases from V and 4 bases from J, with 5 bases between. This CDR3 has 12 amino acids. Germline V gene sequence: CDR1 MNHEY, CDR2 SVGAGI. The CDR3 bases are TGTGCCAGCAGTTCGTGGGGAAACACCATATATTTT. Protein product: CASSSWGNTIYF.

The chain has TRBV5-1 and TRBJ1-2; the D gene is possibly TRBD1 (6 bases). Trimming left V 3 bases short and J 3 bases short, with 9 bases between. Per germline, CDR1 SGHRS and CDR2 YFSETQ. The CDR3 is made up of 13 amino acids. DNA of the CDR3: TGCGCCAGCAGCTGGAAGGGGGACTATGGCTACACCTTC. As protein: CASSWKGDYGYTF.